This is a list of T cell receptor beta chains from one sample in a study of post-analysis software for immune sequencing data. TCRdb analysed the PCR reads with MiXCR anew, one entry per CDR3 protein. The repertoire holds almost 700,000 distinct CDR3 sequences, roughly three fifths seen once, with approximately 10% in the top ten. Input material: blood. The receptors were gathered from a girl aged 2 to 10 with multiple sclerosis. CDR3s include the opening cysteine and the closing phenylalanine or tryptophan. D genes are given only for firm matches. Clone sizes are given selectively: once, few, many, or a class where the clone is expanded.

V	D	size	J	CDR3	DNA
TRBV6-1	TRBD1	.	TRBJ2-5	CASSRRTGVRSQETQYF	TGTGCCAGCAGCCGAAGGACAGGGGTTCGATCCCAAGAGACCCAGTACTTC
TRBV3-1	TRBD2	.	TRBJ2-1	CASSRLLADRYNEQFF	TGTGCCAGCAGCCGCCTACTAGCGGACCGCTACAATGAGCAGTTCTTC
TRBV6-6	.	.	TRBJ2-7	CASSPNWKAYEQYF	TGTGCCAGCAGCCCTAACTGGAAAGCCTACGAGCAGTACTTC
TRBV27	TRBD1	.	TRBJ1-2	CASKRPGQGYGYTF	TGTGCCAGCAAACGTCCGGGACAGGGCTATGGCTACACCTTC
TRBV6-1	.	once	TRBJ2-7	CASSEATWYSYEQYF	TGTGCCAGCAGTGAAGCTACTTGGTATTCCTACGAGCAGTACTTC
TRBV20-1	TRBD1	.	TRBJ2-3	CSARDPDRDTQYF	TGCAGTGCTAGGGATCCGGACAGGGATACGCAGTATTTT
TRBV6-2/TRBV6-3	.	.	TRBJ1-1	CASSYRSRGDTEAFF	TGTGCCAGCAGTTACAGGTCCAGGGGAGACACTGAAGCTTTCTTT
TRBV3-1	TRBD2	few	TRBJ2-3	CASSPGLERTDTQYF	TGTGCCAGCAGCCCAGGACTAGAGCGCACAGATACGCAGTATTTT
TRBV30	.	.	TRBJ1-2	CAWRASYGYTF	TGTGCCTGGAGGGCCTCCTATGGCTACACCTTC
TRBV7-9	.	.	TRBJ2-3	CASSWGTNTDTQYF	TGTGCCAGCAGCTGGGGCACTAATACGGATACGCAGTATTTT
TRBV7-6	TRBD2	.	TRBJ2-1	CASSSKVGRGGLDEQFF	TGTGCCAGCAGCTCCAAGGTCGGGCGGGGGGGCCTGGATGAGCAGTTCTTC
TRBV4-3	TRBD1	few	TRBJ1-6	CASSQTTGPYNSPLHF	TGCGCCAGCAGCCAAACGACAGGGCCCTATAATTCACCCCTCCACTTT
TRBV5-6	TRBD1	.	TRBJ2-7	CASSASGTGWYEQYF	TGTGCCAGCAGCGCGTCCGGGACAGGTTGGTACGAGCAGTACTTC
TRBV6-5	TRBD1	few	TRBJ1-1	CASRAQGAQGEAFF	TGTGCCAGCAGGGCACAGGGGGCGCAGGGTGAAGCTTTCTTT
TRBV11-2	.	.	TRBJ2-1	CASSLRANSYNEQFF	TGTGCCAGCAGCTTAAGGGCGAACTCCTACAATGAGCAGTTCTTC
TRBV2	TRBD1	.	TRBJ2-1	CASSGQGTSYNEQFF	TGTGCCAGCAGTGGACAGGGGACCTCCTACAATGAGCAGTTCTTC
TRBV29-1	TRBD1	.	TRBJ2-1	CSVAETGVDNEQFF	TGCAGCGTTGCTGAGACAGGGGTGGACAATGAGCAGTTCTTC
TRBV12-3/TRBV12-4	.	few	TRBJ2-5	CASSLGRDSVSETQYF	TGTGCCAGCAGTTTGGGACGCGACTCAGTATCAGAGACCCAGTACTTC
TRBV29-1	.	.	TRBJ1-1	CSVEVNSNTEAFF	TGCAGCGTTGAAGTAAACAGTAACACTGAAGCTTTCTTT
TRBV29-1	.	.	TRBJ1-4	CSVEAARTFRGEKLFF	TGCAGCGTTGAAGCCGCGCGGACATTTCGGGGTGAAAAACTGTTTTTT
TRBV27	TRBD1	few	TRBJ2-4	CASSLTGEVRAKNIQYF	TGTGCCAGCAGTTTGACAGGGGAGGTTAGGGCCAAAAACATTCAGTACTTC
TRBV9	TRBD1	once	TRBJ2-7	CASAPGQGPYEQYF	TGTGCCAGCGCCCCGGGACAGGGACCCTACGAGCAGTACTTC
TRBV20-1	.	.	TRBJ1-2	CSARERDPEGYTF	TGCAGTGCTAGGGAACGGGACCCGGAGGGCTACACCTTC
TRBV5-1	.	.	TRBJ1-6	CASSLDQGPLHF	TGCGCCAGCAGCTTGGACCAGGGTCCCCTCCACTTT
TRBV7-2	TRBD1	.	TRBJ2-5	CASSRRPGQGASETQYF	TGTGCCAGCAGCCGGCGCCCGGGACAGGGGGCGAGTGAGACCCAGTACTTC
TRBV10-3	TRBD2	.	TRBJ2-1	CAINTGLAGYNEQFF	TGTGCCATCAACACCGGACTAGCGGGATACAATGAGCAGTTCTTC
TRBV29-1	TRBD1	few	TRBJ2-5	CSVDAGTDIHQETQYF	TGCAGCGTAGACGCAGGGACAGATATCCACCAAGAGACCCAGTACTTC
TRBV12-3/TRBV12-4	TRBD1	.	TRBJ1-5	CASSLGVGTGVEPQHF	TGTGCCAGCAGTTTAGGGGTGGGGACAGGGGTTGAGCCCCAGCATTTT
TRBV28	.	.	TRBJ2-5	CANARRNQETQYF	TGTGCCAACGCGCGGCGGAACCAAGAGACCCAGTACTTC
TRBV2	.	.	TRBJ2-1	CASSDGQGSLQFF	TGTGCCAGCAGTGATGGGCAGGGTAGTTTGCAGTTCTTC
TRBV5-5	.	.	TRBJ2-1	CASSDGQFYNEQFF	TGTGCCAGCAGCGACGGACAGTTCTACAATGAGCAGTTCTTC
TRBV20-1	.	.	TRBJ2-7	CSARDDQRHYEQYF	TGCAGTGCTAGAGATGACCAGCGGCACTACGAGCAGTACTTC
TRBV12-3/TRBV12-4	.	few	TRBJ1-2	CASSLFAGNYGYTF	TGTGCCAGCAGTTTATTCGCAGGGAACTATGGCTACACCTTC
TRBV2	TRBD1	.	TRBJ2-7	CASRTGVGASSSAYEQYF	TGTGCCAGCAGAACAGGGGTAGGGGCTAGCTCGTCGGCCTACGAGCAGTACTTC
TRBV29-1	TRBD2	once	TRBJ2-1	CSVGLAGGSEQFF	TGCAGCGTTGGACTAGCGGGAGGCAGTGAGCAGTTCTTC
TRBV7-2	TRBD2	.	TRBJ2-1	CASSRRRAGGSNEQFF	TGTGCCAGCAGCAGGAGGCGAGCGGGAGGTTCCAATGAGCAGTTCTTC
TRBV29-1	.	few	TRBJ1-5	CSVAGLRGPQHF	TGCAGCGTTGCGGGCCTAAGGGGGCCCCAGCATTTT
TRBV20-1	.	.	TRBJ2-1	CSAREGSTYNEQFF	TGCAGTGCTAGAGAAGGTTCTACCTACAATGAGCAGTTCTTC
TRBV2	TRBD2	.	TRBJ2-7	CASSEPSSGTSGTAYEQYF	TGTGCCAGCAGTGAACCTAGTTCCGGGACTAGCGGGACAGCCTACGAGCAGTACTTC
TRBV27	.	few	TRBJ2-1	CASSLSIGAGSYNEQFF	TGTGCCAGCAGTTTATCCATAGGGGCCGGCTCCTACAATGAGCAGTTCTTC
TRBV5-1	TRBD1	.	TRBJ2-5	CASSLDRRVQETQYF	TGCGCCAGCAGCCTGGACAGGCGAGTCCAAGAGACCCAGTACTTC
TRBV27	.	.	TRBJ2-1	CASSLSFGFNEQFF	TGTGCCAGCAGTTTATCCTTCGGGTTCAATGAGCAGTTCTTC
TRBV25-1	.	few	TRBJ2-1	CASSATVGPGYNEQFF	TGTGCCAGCAGTGCCACTGTTGGGCCAGGATACAATGAGCAGTTCTTC
TRBV6-2/TRBV6-3	TRBD1	.	TRBJ2-3	CASSSDRVFHQGYF	TGTGCCAGCAGTTCGGACAGGGTCTTTCACCAGGGGTATTTT
TRBV15	.	.	TRBJ1-1	CATATANTEAFF	TGTGCCACCGCGACAGCGAACACTGAAGCTTTCTTT
TRBV28	.	few	TRBJ2-7	CASSRRGREWNYEQYF	TGTGCCAGCAGTCGGAGGGGGCGGGAGTGGAACTACGAGCAGTACTTC
TRBV20-1	.	.	TRBJ2-7	CSASTDFTGDYEQYF	TGCAGTGCTAGCACGGACTTCACGGGGGACTACGAGCAGTACTTC
TRBV20-1	.	few	TRBJ2-3	CSAILGSDGDTQYF	TGCAGTGCTATCTTGGGATCGGACGGAGATACGCAGTATTTT
TRBV20-1	.	.	TRBJ2-5	CSARRFGREAQYF	TGCAGTGCTCGGCGGTTTGGACGAGAGGCCCAGTACTTC
TRBV6-5	.	few	TRBJ2-3	CASSYMQGTDTQYF	TGTGCCAGCAGTTATATGCAAGGCACAGATACGCAGTATTTT
TRBV9	.	.	TRBJ2-7	CASSVARVTYEQYF	TGTGCCAGCAGCGTAGCCAGAGTCACCTACGAGCAGTACTTC
TRBV29-1	.	.	TRBJ2-7	CSVLGLVGEQYF	TGCAGCGTACTAGGCTTGGTGGGGGAGCAGTACTTC
TRBV11-2	.	.	TRBJ2-5	CASSLRGRRQETQYF	TGTGCCAGCAGCTTAAGAGGACGCCGCCAAGAGACCCAGTACTTC
TRBV6-5	.	once	TRBJ2-5	CASSYNRNFQETQYF	TGTGCCAGCAGTTACAACCGCAATTTCCAAGAGACCCAGTACTTC
TRBV6-1	.	.	TRBJ1-2	CASSEASGGGGYTF	TGTGCCAGCAGTGAAGCCTCCGGAGGGGGGGGCTACACCTTC
TRBV3-1	.	.	TRBJ2-1	CASSQDGGQLNEQFF	TGTGCCAGCAGCCAAGATGGAGGACAGCTCAATGAGCAGTTCTTC
TRBV2	.	.	TRBJ1-5	CASSVGQGLSNQPQHF	TGTGCCAGCAGTGTCGGGCAAGGGCTGAGCAATCAGCCCCAGCATTTT
TRBV5-5	.	.	TRBJ1-1	CASSRTPGPPRGTEAFF	TGTGCCAGCAGCAGAACTCCGGGCCCTCCAAGGGGTACTGAAGCTTTCTTT